This T cell receptor beta chain was retrieved from a study of blood T cells in healthy people across ages. The CDR3 consists of 15 residues. Trimming took 1 base from V and 6 from J, leaving 15 bases between them. CDR1 is MGHRA, CDR2 YSYEKL, per germline. Next came a second PCR, run for roughly 6 to 11 cycles, which used a sample-barcoded 5' primer along with a J-beta primer mix. A single record per CDR3 protein comes from TCRdb applying MiXCR to the 5' RACE reads. This sample yields over 950,000 distinct CDR3 sequences, of which roughly two fifths are seen a single time; under 15% belongs to the top ten.

Sequencing was carried out using blood. The receptor's source is a young man in good health. The rearrangement joins TRBV4-1 to TRBJ1-1; no definite D call. This chain's CDR3 is CASSQVVGEGAEAFF. The CDR3 DNA reads as TGCGCCAGCAGCCAAGTAGTCGGGGAAGGAGCTGAAGCTTTCTTT.